The entry below describes one T cell receptor beta chain. Trimming took off 7 bases at V and 2 bases at J, with 14 bases between the two ends. This CDR3 region has 14 residues. CDR1 and CDR2 (germline): MNHEY, SMNVEV (reference sequence). The sample originates from a study of blood T cell repertoires in COVID-19. Assay: immunoSEQ multiplex PCR; the TCRdb copy retains only in-frame clones and omits some. The sample shows more than 65,000 clones, 90% to 95% of them seen only once. Specimen: peripheral blood. The rearrangement joins TRBV27 to TRBJ1-2, with unresolved D. The TCR originated in a human donor in a cohort sampled during active COVID-19. This CDR3 is CASKPVGVNYGYTF. For the CDR3, the DNA is TGTGCCAGCAAGCCAGTCGGGGTGAACTATGGCTACACCTTC.